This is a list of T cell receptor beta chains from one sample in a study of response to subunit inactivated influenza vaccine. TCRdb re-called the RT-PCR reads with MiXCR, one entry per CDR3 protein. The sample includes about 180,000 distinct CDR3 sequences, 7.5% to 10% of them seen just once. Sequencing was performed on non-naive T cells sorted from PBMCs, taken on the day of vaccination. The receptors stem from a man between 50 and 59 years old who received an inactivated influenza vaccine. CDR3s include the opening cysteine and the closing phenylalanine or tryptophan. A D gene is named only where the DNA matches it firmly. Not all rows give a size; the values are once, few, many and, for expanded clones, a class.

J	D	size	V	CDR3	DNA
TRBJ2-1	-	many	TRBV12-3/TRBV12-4	CASTKGWNEQFF	TGTGCCAGCACCAAAGGGTGGAATGAGCAGTTCTTC
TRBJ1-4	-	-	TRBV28	CASSSTFAATNEKLFF	TGTGCCAGCAGTTCTACTTTCGCTGCAACTAATGAAAAACTGTTTTTT
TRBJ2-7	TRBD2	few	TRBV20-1	CSAQSVPGTSMEGGSYEQYF	TGCAGTGCTCAATCCGTACCCGGGACTAGCATGGAAGGGGGGTCCTACGAGCAGTACTTC
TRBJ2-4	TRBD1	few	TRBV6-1	CASSEFVTGGMAKNIQYF	TGTGCCAGCAGTGAATTTGTGACAGGGGGCATGGCCAAAAACATTCAGTACTTC
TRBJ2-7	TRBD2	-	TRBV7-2	CASSGTSGGSYEQYF	TGTGCCAGCAGCGGTACTAGCGGGGGCTCCTACGAGCAGTACTTC
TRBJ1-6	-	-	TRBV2	CASSEEAVYNSPLHF	TGTGCCAGCAGTGAAGAGGCGGTTTATAATTCACCCCTCCACTTT
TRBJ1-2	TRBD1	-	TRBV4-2	CASSQAPGQDSYTF	TGTGCCAGCAGCCAAGCCCCGGGACAGGACAGCTACACCTTC
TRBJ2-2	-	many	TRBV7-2	CASSLGRATGELFF	TGTGCCAGCAGCTTGGGCAGAGCTACCGGGGAGCTGTTTTTT
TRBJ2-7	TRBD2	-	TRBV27	CASSGGLAGATEQYF	TGTGCCAGCAGTGGGGGACTAGCGGGAGCCACTGAGCAGTACTTC
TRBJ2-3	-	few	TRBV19	CASSIRVRPTDTQYF	TGTGCCAGTAGTATACGCGTACGGCCAACAGATACGCAGTATTTT
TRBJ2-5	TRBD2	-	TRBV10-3	CATAGGVQETQYF	TGTGCCACTGCGGGGGGGGTCCAAGAGACCCAGTACTTC
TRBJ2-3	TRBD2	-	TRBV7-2	CASSWGGIHGDTQYF	TGTGCCAGCAGCTGGGGGGGGATTCATGGAGATACGCAGTATTTT